These 24 T cell receptor beta chains were all obtained from the same sample, sequenced in a study of radiation and T cells in renal cell carcinoma. The time point is: baseline pretreatment blood. Treatment defined: 15 Gy SBRT to primary tumor, nephrectomy 4 weeks later. The assay was immunoSEQ multiplex PCR, and TCRdb's table has in-frame clones only and misses some. The sample has 85,000 to 100,000 clones, approximately 86% seen once. Sequenced material: blood, taken from a patient whose treatment included radiotherapy and nephrectomy. The receptors shown here come from a man aged 50-60 years with renal cell carcinoma.

The chain couples TRBV7-9 to TRBJ1-4; D not resolved. V lost 3 bases and J 3 bases, leaving 5 bases between the germline ends. Germline V CDR1 and CDR2: SEHNR, FQNEAQ (reference sequence). The CDR3 extends over 13 amino acids. The CDR3, as DNA: TGTGCCAGCAGCTTCGGGCCTAATGAAAAACTGTTTTTT. Translating gives CASSFGPNEKLFF.

V gene TRBV5-1 combines with J gene TRBJ2-1, with D unresolved. The V gene lost 0 bases and the J gene lost 2 bases, with 9 bases spanning the gap. Germline CDR1 is SGHRS and CDR2 is YFSETQ. This CDR3 has 15 residues. The DNA for the CDR3 is TGCGCCAGCAGCTTGGCCTCAAACCCCTACAATGAGCAGTTCTTC. Translating it yields CASSLASNPYNEQFF. Full variable domain (missing parts from reference TRBV5-1 and TRBJ2-1): KAGVTQTPRYLIKTRGQQVTLSCSPISGHRSVSWYQQTPGQGLQFLFEYFSETQRNKGNFPGRFSGRQFSNSRSEMNVSTLELGDSALYLCASSLASNPYNEQFFGPGTRLTVL.

The rearrangement joins TRBV6-5 to TRBJ1-5; D gene uncertain. Looked up from germline, CDR1 is MNHEY and CDR2 is SVGAGI. The CDR3 extends over 13 amino acids. Trimming took off 4 bases at V and 1 base at J, with 5 bases between the two ends. The CDR3 is CASSLWSNQPQHF. Here the CDR3 DNA reads TGTGCCAGCAGTTTGTGGAGCAATCAGCCCCAGCATTTT.

This clone was found a few times. This sequence joins TRBV4-3 and TRBJ1-2, with 9 nucleotides matching TRBD1. Trimming cost V 2 bases and J 4 bases; bases outside gene matches: 2. CDR1 is LGHNA and CDR2 is YSLEER in the germline V gene. The CDR3 is 14 residues long. CDR3 in amino acids: CASSQTGGIYGYTF. The CDR3 nucleotides are TGCGCCAGCAGCCAAACAGGGGGCATCTATGGCTACACCTTC.

The rearrangement links TRBV7-2 to TRBJ1-2; TRBD1 is a possible D gene (6 bases). Germline V CDR1 and CDR2: SGHTA, FQGNSA. Deletions cut 5 bases from V and 7 bases from J, with 20 bases between. The CDR3 covers 15 residues. The CDR3 protein is CASSTEGQFSSGYTF. Written as DNA, the CDR3 is TGTGCCAGCAGCACAGAAGGACAGTTTTCATCTGGCTACACCTTC.

The genes are TRBV6-5 and TRBJ1-5; no definite D call. From germline, CDR1 is MNHEY and CDR2 SVGAGI. The V and J ends lost 5 bases and 9 bases respectively, with 11 bases between them. CDR3 length equals 12 residues. For the CDR3, the DNA is TGTGCCAGCAGTAAACTTATTGGGCCCCAGCATTTT. Its protein product is CASSKLIGPQHF.

The J gene is TRBJ2-2, the V gene TRBV5-4; TRBD2 matches 8 bases. The CDR3 consists of 17 residues. Trimming cost V 5 bases and J 0 bases; bases outside gene matches: 9. Germline CDR1 is SGHNT and CDR2 is YYREEE (reference sequence). CDR3 protein: CASRRPSGLTNTGELFF. The CDR3 DNA is TGTGCCAGCAGGCGGCCTAGCGGGCTGACGAACACCGGGGAGCTGTTTTTT.

This clone was recorded a few times. This chain connects TRBV2 to TRBJ1-5; maybe TRBD1 (6 bases). Germline CDR1 reads SNHLY; CDR2 reads FYNNEI. Trimming pared 2 bases from V and 7 bases from J, leaving 15 bases between. The CDR3 loop spans 15 amino acids. CDR3 residues: CASSERFGGRQPQHF. In DNA form, the CDR3 reads TGTGCCAGCAGTGAAAGGTTTGGGGGCCGACAGCCCCAGCATTTT.

A single count supports this clone. V gene TRBV5-1 combines with J gene TRBJ2-5, with 7 bases identical to TRBD1. With the DNA end fitting TRBJ2-7 better, the J assignment may be wrong. The CDR3 has 16 residues. The germline gives CDR1 SGHRS, CDR2 YFSETQ. The CDR3 region has the DNA TGCGCCAGCAGCTTGGGAGGGACAGAAATTTCGGACGAGCAGTACTTC. The encoded protein is CASSLGGTEISDEQYF.

CDR3 residues: CASSPGTLSTDTQYF. DNA of the CDR3: TGTGCCAGCAGCCCAGGAACGCTTAGCACAGATACGCAGTATTTT. The chain couples TRBV7-2 to TRBJ2-3; no definite D call. The CDR3 totals 15 residues. Deletions cut 5 bases from V and 0 bases from J, with 12 bases between. CDR1 is SGHTA and CDR2 is FQGNSA in the germline V gene.

The V and J genes are TRBV7-9 and TRBJ2-3, with D unclear. The V gene lost 2 bases and the J gene lost 2 bases, with 11 bases spanning the gap. This CDR3 has 15 amino acids. The germline CDR1 and CDR2 sequences are SEHNR and FQNEAQ (reference sequence). The chain's CDR3 is CASSLKSRDTDTQYF. CDR3 bases: TGTGCCAGCAGCTTAAAGAGCCGTGACACAGATACGCAGTATTTT. Complete variable domain (other parts from reference TRBV7-9 and TRBJ2-3): DTGVSQNPRHKITKRGQNVTFRCDPISEHNRLYWYRQTLGQGPEFLTYFQNEAQLEKSRLLSDRFSAERPKGSFSTLEIQRTEQGDSAMYLCASSLKSRDTDTQYFGPGTRLTVL.

This chain joins TRBV5-4 and TRBJ2-5; unclear D gene. With 2 bases removed from V and 5 bases from J, the gap between germline ends came to 10 bases. There are 13 residues in the CDR3. CDR1 is SGHNT, CDR2 YYREEE, per germline (reference sequence). In DNA, the CDR3 is TGTGCCAGCAGCTTTAATGGTGGGGAGACCCAGTACTTC. It specifies CASSFNGGETQYF.

The chain recombines TRBV4-1 with TRBJ2-7; D perhaps matches TRBD2 (7 bases). The CDR3 spans 15 residues. The germline CDR1 and CDR2 sequences are MGHRA and YSYEKL. Deletions cut 5 bases from V and 9 bases from J, with 23 bases between. The CDR3 DNA is TGCGCCAGCAGCGAAAATATAAGGGGGGGCTTTGGGCAGTACTTC. The encoded protein is CASSENIRGGFGQYF.

By share, this clone counts as medium-sized. The chain is built from TRBV25-1 and TRBJ2-7; D perhaps matches TRBD1 (5 bases). CDR1 and CDR2 (germline): MGHDK, SYGVNS. Trimming took off 4 bases at V and 0 bases at J, with 10 bases between the two ends. The CDR3 contains 14 residues. The CDR3 is CASSVGADSYEQYF. The CDR3 DNA reads as TGTGCCAGCAGTGTAGGGGCTGACTCCTACGAGCAGTACTTC.

V usage is TRBV6-5 and J usage is TRBJ2-1; 14 nucleotides match TRBD2. The germline CDR1 and CDR2 sequences are MNHEY and SVGAGI. This CDR3 is 14 amino acids long. With V trimmed by 4 bases and J by 14 bases, 7 bases remained unmatched. The CDR3 is CASSSLRLAGGKFF. CDR3 DNA sequence: TGTGCCAGCAGTTCGCTCCGACTAGCGGGAGGGAAGTTCTTC.

This chain uses TRBV7-3 with TRBJ2-5; D uncertain. The germline V and J ends were trimmed by 1 base and 5 bases, with 8 bases remaining between them. CDR1 is SGHTA and CDR2 is FQGTGA in the germline V gene. This CDR3 has 13 residues. CDR3 protein: CASSLMAGETQYF. CDR3 nucleotide sequence: TGTGCCAGCAGCTTAATGGCCGGCGAGACCCAGTACTTC.

The chain carries TRBV19 and TRBJ1-2; D unclear. V lost 6 bases, J lost 6 bases, and 14 bases lay in between. Germline CDR1 is LNHDA and CDR2 is SQIVND (reference sequence). The CDR3 has 13 residues. CDR3 nucleotides: TGTGCCAGTAGCCTAGGGAGGACCCATGGCTACACCTTC. This sequence encodes CASSLGRTHGYTF.

CDR3 coding DNA: TGTGCCAGCTCACCACGGAGGGGTGGGAACACTGAAGCTTTCTTT. This codes for CASSPRRGGNTEAFF. This chain connects TRBV18 to TRBJ1-1, with a possible D match to TRBD1 (5 bases). Germline V gives CDR1 KGHSH, CDR2 LQKENI. Trimming removed 1 base from V and 1 base from J, with 10 bases in between. The CDR3 consists of 15 residues. The whole variable domain, filled in from reference TRBV18 and TRBJ1-1, reads NAGVMQNPRHLVRRRGQEARLRCSPMKGHSHVYWYRQLPEEGLKFMVYLQKENIIDESGMPKERFSAEFPKEGPSILRIQQVVRGDSAAYFCASSPRRGGNTEAFFGQGTRLTVV.

This clone was recorded a few times. The chain links TRBV7-9 to TRBJ2-1; D unresolved. This CDR3 comprises 14 residues. Trimming took 7 bases from V and 2 from J, leaving 12 bases between them. CDR1 and CDR2 (germline): SEHNR, FQNEAQ (reference sequence). This chain's CDR3 is CASTWNSPYNEQFF. The CDR3 nucleotides read TGTGCCAGCACCTGGAACTCCCCCTACAATGAGCAGTTCTTC.

V is TRBV10-2 and J is TRBJ2-7; TRBD2 matches at 9 bases. The CDR3 runs to 14 residues. In germline, CDR1 is WSHSY, CDR2 SAAADI. After removal of 6 bases from V and 5 bases from J, the junction contained 8 bases not matched to a gene. The CDR3 region has the DNA TGCGCCAGCAGAACCGGGACTAGCATAGACGAGCAGTACTTC. This encodes CASRTGTSIDEQYF.

The chain employs TRBV28 and TRBJ1-5, with TRBD1 as a possible D gene (5 bases). CDR3 length: 16 residues. Trimming stripped 6 bases from V and 0 bases from J, with 15 bases between. CDR1 MDHEN and CDR2 SYDVKM come from the germline V gene. CDR3 sequence: CASRNPGPNSNQPQHF. The CDR3 DNA reads as TGTGCCAGCAGAAACCCGGGACCGAATAGCAATCAGCCCCAGCATTTT.

V gene TRBV7-8 combines with J gene TRBJ1-4, with D perhaps matching TRBD1 (6 bases). V shed 2 bases and J shed 7 bases, with 14 bases lying between them. Looked up from germline, CDR1 is SGHVS and CDR2 is FQNEAQ. The CDR3 totals 15 residues. For the CDR3, the DNA is TGTGCCAGCAGCTTACCGGCAGGGGTGGCTGAAAAACTGTTTTTT. Encoded protein: CASSLPAGVAEKLFF.

The chain links TRBV7-8 to TRBJ2-1; 7 bases match TRBD2. Per germline, CDR1 SGHVS and CDR2 FQNEAQ. This CDR3 is built from 14 residues. The V segment lost 5 bases and the J segment 5 bases; nucleotides outside the gene matches: 6. The CDR3, as DNA: TGTGCCAGCAGCCTACAGACTAGCCACAATGAGCAGTTCTTC. Translating gives CASSLQTSHNEQFF.

This clone showed up just a few times. The V gene is TRBV18, the J gene TRBJ1-1, with no clear D. V lost 3 bases to trimming and J lost 6 bases, with 8 bases between them. The CDR3 spans 12 residues. The germline V gene has CDR1 KGHSH and CDR2 LQKENI. The CDR3 DNA reads as TGTGCCAGCTCACCGGGCTCCGCTGAAGCTTTCTTT. Translated, it gives CASSPGSAEAFF.